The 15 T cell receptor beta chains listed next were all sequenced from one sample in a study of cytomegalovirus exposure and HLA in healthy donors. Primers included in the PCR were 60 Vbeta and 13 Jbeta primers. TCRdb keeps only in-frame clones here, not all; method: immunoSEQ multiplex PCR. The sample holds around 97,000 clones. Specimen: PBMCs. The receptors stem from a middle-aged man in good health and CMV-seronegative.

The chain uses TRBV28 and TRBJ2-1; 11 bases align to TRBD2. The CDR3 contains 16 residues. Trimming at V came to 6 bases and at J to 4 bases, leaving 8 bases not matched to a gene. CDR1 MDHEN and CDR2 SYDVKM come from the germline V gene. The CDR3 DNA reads TGTGCCAGCAGCCGGCTAGCGGGAGGCGTATACAATGAGCAGTTCTTC. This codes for CASSRLAGGVYNEQFF.

The CDR3 spells CASSYLTGSDYGYTF. The CDR3 DNA reads as TGTGCCAGCAGTTACCTGACAGGGTCTGACTATGGCTACACCTTC. This chain connects TRBV6-6 to TRBJ1-2; TRBD1 matches at 7 bases. CDR3 length: 15 amino acids. CDR1 MNHNY and CDR2 SVGAGI come from the germline V gene (reference sequence). The junction had 6 bases not matched to a gene; V was cut back by 2 bases and J by 3 bases.

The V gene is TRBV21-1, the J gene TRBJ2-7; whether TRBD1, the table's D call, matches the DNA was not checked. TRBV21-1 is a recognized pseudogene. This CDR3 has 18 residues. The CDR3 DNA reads TGTGCCAGCACCAAGACAGGGGGCATGGTCGGTAACATCTACGAGCAGTACTTC. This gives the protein CASTKTGGMVGNIYEQYF.

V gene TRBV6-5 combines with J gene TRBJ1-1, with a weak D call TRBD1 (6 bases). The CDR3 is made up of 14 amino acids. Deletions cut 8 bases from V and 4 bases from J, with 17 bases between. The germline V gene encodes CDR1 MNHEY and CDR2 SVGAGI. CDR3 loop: CASSQRGAVTEAFF. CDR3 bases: TGTGCCAGCTCTCAACGGGGGGCTGTCACTGAAGCTTTCTTT.

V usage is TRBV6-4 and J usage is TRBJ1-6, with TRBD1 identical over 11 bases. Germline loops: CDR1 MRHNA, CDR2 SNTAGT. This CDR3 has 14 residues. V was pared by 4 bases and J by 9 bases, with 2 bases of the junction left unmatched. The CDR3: CASSAGQGVSPLHF. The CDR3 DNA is TGTGCCAGCAGTGCGGGACAGGGGGTTTCACCCCTCCACTTT.

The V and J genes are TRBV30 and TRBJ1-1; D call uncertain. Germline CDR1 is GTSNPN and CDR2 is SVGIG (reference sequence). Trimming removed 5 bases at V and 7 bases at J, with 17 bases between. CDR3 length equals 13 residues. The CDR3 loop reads CAWAGPGGLEAFF. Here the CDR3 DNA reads TGTGCCTGGGCTGGGCCAGGAGGACTTGAAGCTTTCTTT.

The CDR3 coding sequence is TGCGCCAGCAGCCCCTTGACAGGGACCAATCAGCCCCAGCATTTT. This codes for CASSPLTGTNQPQHF. The rearrangement uses TRBV5-1 and TRBJ1-5; 7 bases align to TRBD1. Germline CDR1 is SGHRS and CDR2 is YFSETQ. V shed 4 bases and J 3 bases; nucleotides not matched to a gene: 7. CDR3 length: 15 residues.

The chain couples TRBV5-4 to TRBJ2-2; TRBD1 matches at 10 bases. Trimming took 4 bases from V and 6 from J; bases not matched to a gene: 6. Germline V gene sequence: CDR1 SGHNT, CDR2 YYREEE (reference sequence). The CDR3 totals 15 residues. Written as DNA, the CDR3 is TGTGCCAGCAGCAACCGGGACAGGGGTCCCGGGGAGCTGTTTTTT. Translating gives CASSNRDRGPGELFF.

The CDR3 nucleotides are TGCAGCGTTTTCAGGGCCTCGTTGGGTGAGCAGTTCTTC. Translation: CSVFRASLGEQFF. J is TRBJ2-1 and V is TRBV29-1; TRBD1 might be the D (5 bases). Germline assignment: CDR1 SQVTM and CDR2 ANQGSEA. The CDR3 is 13 amino acids. The germline V and J ends were trimmed by 5 bases and 9 bases, with 17 bases remaining between them.

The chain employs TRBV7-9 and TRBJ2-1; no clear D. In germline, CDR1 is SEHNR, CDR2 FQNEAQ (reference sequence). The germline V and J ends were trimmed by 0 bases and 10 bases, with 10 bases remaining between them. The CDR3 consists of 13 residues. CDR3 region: CASSLASNSEQFF. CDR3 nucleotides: TGTGCCAGCAGCTTAGCCTCAAACTCAGAGCAGTTCTTC. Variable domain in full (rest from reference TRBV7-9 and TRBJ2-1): DTGVSQNPRHKITKRGQNVTFRCDPISEHNRLYWYRQTLGQGPEFLTYFQNEAQLEKSRLLSDRFSAERPKGSFSTLEIQRTEQGDSAMYLCASSLASNSEQFFGPGTRLTVL.

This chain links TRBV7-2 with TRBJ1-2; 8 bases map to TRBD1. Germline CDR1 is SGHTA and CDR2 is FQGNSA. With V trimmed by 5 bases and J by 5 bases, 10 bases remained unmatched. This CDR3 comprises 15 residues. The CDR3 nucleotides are TGTGCCAGCAGCCGTCCCGGACAGGGCCAATATGGCTACACCTTC. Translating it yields CASSRPGQGQYGYTF. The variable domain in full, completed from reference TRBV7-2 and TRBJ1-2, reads GAGVSQSPSNKVTEKGKDVELRCDPISGHTALYWYRQSLGQGLEFLIYFQGNSAPDKSGLPSDRFSAERTGGSVSTLTIQRTQQEDSAVYLCASSRPGQGQYGYTFGSGTRLTVV.

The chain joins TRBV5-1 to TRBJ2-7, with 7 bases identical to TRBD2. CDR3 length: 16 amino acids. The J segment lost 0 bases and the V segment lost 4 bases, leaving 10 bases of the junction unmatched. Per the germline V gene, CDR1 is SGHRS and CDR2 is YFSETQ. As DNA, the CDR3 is TGCGCCAGCAGCACCCAGAGCGGGGCCAGCTCCTACGAGCAGTACTTC. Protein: CASSTQSGASSYEQYF.

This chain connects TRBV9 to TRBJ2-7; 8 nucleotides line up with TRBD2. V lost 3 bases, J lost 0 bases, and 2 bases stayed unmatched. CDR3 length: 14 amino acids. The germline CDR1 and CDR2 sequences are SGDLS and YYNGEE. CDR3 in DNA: TGTGCCAGCAGCGCGGGACTAGTCTCCTACGAGCAGTACTTC. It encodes CASSAGLVSYEQYF.

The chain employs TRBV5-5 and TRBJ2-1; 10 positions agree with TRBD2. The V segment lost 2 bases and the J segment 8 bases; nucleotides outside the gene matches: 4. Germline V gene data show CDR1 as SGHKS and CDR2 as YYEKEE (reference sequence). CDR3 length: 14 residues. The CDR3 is CASSLGTSVYEQFF. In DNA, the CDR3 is TGTGCCAGCAGCTTAGGGACTAGCGTTTATGAGCAGTTCTTC.

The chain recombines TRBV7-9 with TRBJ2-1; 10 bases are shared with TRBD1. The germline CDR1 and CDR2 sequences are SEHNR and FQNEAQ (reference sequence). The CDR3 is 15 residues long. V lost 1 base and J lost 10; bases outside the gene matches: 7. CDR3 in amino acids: CASSLVDRGFWEQFF. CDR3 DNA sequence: TGTGCCAGCAGCTTAGTGGACAGGGGGTTCTGGGAGCAGTTCTTC.